This T cell receptor beta chain came from a study of T cells in Graves' hyperthyroidism and ophthalmopathy. Study at large: Sampling of peripheral blood happened at initial diagnosis, prior to any treatment. Study conclusions and caveats: In the blood, most expanded thyroid clonotypes above 0.001 appeared as well.

It was uncontrolled infection, other autoimmune disease, pregnancy or lactation that excluded patients. There were TCR beta CDR3 regions amplified from RNA transcripts. HTBI primers were used for first-round RT-PCR of the TCR CDR3. TCRdb itself ran the multiplex PCR reads through MiXCR, one entry per CDR3 protein. The sample shows over 500,000 distinct CDR3 sequences, 17% of them seen only once. This clonotype appeared many times. The target antigen is unknown. Germline values: CDR1 MNHNY, CDR2 SVGAGI (reference sequence). The V end was cut by 0 bases, the J end by 4 bases, with 6 bases between. The CDR3 is made up of 13 amino acids.

The receptor was derived from a woman between 18 and 29 years old with Graves' ophthalmopathy. This chain connects TRBV6-6 to TRBJ1-1; D call uncertain. Source material: blood. CDR3 DNA: TGTGCCAGCAGTTACTCTTGGAGCACTGAAGCTTTCTTT. This gives the protein CASSYSWSTEAFF.